The 11 T cell receptor beta chains reported below all come from one sample, sequenced in a study of T cells in Graves' hyperthyroidism and ophthalmopathy. Researchers took RNA transcripts and amplified the TCR beta CDR3 regions from them. Researchers ran a first-round RT-PCR on the TCR CDR3 using the HTBI primer set. Via MiXCR, TCRdb re-called the multiplex PCR reads, giving one row per CDR3 protein. The sample includes 360,000 or so distinct CDR3 sequences, 15% to 20% of them seen just once. Material for sequencing was blood. These receptors all come from a woman aged 40 to 49 with Graves' ophthalmopathy.

This clonotype was seen ten or more times. This sequence joins TRBV6-2 or TRBV6-3 and TRBJ2-7; 10 bases match TRBD1. The CDR3 extends over 16 amino acids. The V segment lost 4 bases and the J segment 2 bases; nucleotides outside the gene matches: 8. The V gene's germline CDR1 is MNHEY and CDR2 SVGEGT. Here the CDR3 reads CASSSTSGQGPYEQYF. The CDR3 region has the DNA TGTGCCAGCAGTTCGACCTCGGGACAGGGGCCCTACGAGCAGTACTTC.

Many counts were recorded for this clonotype. This chain links TRBV5-1 with TRBJ2-7, with 9 bases lining up with TRBD2. V shed 0 bases and J 4 bases; nucleotides not matched to a gene: 5. From germline, CDR1 is SGHRS and CDR2 YFSETQ. The CDR3 extends over 15 amino acids. CDR3 DNA sequence: TGCGCCAGCAGCTTGGGACTAGCGGTCTTATACGAGCAGTACTTC. Protein: CASSLGLAVLYEQYF. Full variable domain (outside the CDR3, taken from reference TRBV5-1 and TRBJ2-7): KAGVTQTPRYLIKTRGQQVTLSCSPISGHRSVSWYQQTPGQGLQFLFEYFSETQRNKGNFPGRFSGRQFSNSRSEMNVSTLELGDSALYLCASSLGLAVLYEQYFGPGTRLTVT.

This clonotype has at least ten counts. The chain has TRBV7-9 and TRBJ2-2; perhaps TRBD1 as D (6 bases). V lost 5 bases and J lost 0, with 13 bases in between. Germline loops: CDR1 SEHNR, CDR2 FQNEAQ (reference sequence). The CDR3 totals 16 residues. This chain's CDR3 is CASSGQTATNTGELFF. For the CDR3, the DNA is TGTGCCAGCAGCGGACAGACAGCTACGAACACCGGGGAGCTGTTTTTT.

There are many counts of this clonotype. The chain combines TRBV9 with TRBJ1-1; a possible D gene is TRBD1 (5 bases). This CDR3 is built from 14 residues. Germline CDR1 and CDR2: SGDLS and YYNGEE. V was shortened by 2 bases and J by 0 bases, with 8 bases between the two germline ends. The CDR3: CASSVGTMNTEAFF. For the CDR3, the DNA is TGTGCCAGCAGCGTCGGGACCATGAACACTGAAGCTTTCTTT. Filled out from reference TRBV9 and TRBJ1-1, the complete variable domain reads DSGVTQTPKHLITATGQRVTLRCSPRSGDLSVYWYQQSLDQGLQFLIQYYNGEERAKGNILERFSAQQFPDLHSELNLSSLELGDSALYFCASSVGTMNTEAFFGQGTRLTVV.

This clonotype has ten or more counts. The J gene is TRBJ1-1, the V gene TRBV29-1; unclear D gene. Germline V CDR1 and CDR2: SQVTM, ANQGSEA. This CDR3 has 12 residues. With 6 bases removed from V and 9 bases from J, the gap between germline ends came to 17 bases. The CDR3: CSVSDRAAQAFF. CDR3 bases: TGCAGCGTCTCGGACCGGGCAGCCCAAGCTTTCTTT.

This clonotype was picked up many times. The rearrangement joins TRBV10-2 to TRBJ1-5; tentatively, D is TRBD1 (5 bases). The germline gives CDR1 WSHSY, CDR2 SAAADI. This CDR3 region has 14 residues. The V end lost 7 bases, the J end lost 4 bases, and 14 bases lay between the germline ends. The CDR3 DNA is TGCGCCAGCACTGATGGAGGGGTGAATCAGCCCCAGCATTTT. As protein: CASTDGGVNQPQHF.

There are many counts of this clonotype. The V gene is TRBV30, the J gene TRBJ1-2; D is perhaps TRBD1 (5 bases). V shed 4 bases and J shed 4 bases, with 13 bases lying between them. This CDR3 has 13 residues. Germline V gene data show CDR1 as GTSNPN and CDR2 as SVGIG (reference sequence). This CDR3 reads CAWNGGFSYGYTF. The CDR3, as DNA: TGTGCCTGGAACGGGGGATTTTCCTATGGCTACACCTTC. Looking up the rest from reference TRBV30 and TRBJ1-2 gives the full variable domain: SQTIHQWPATLVQPVGSPLSLECTVEGTSNPNLYWYRQAAGRGLQLLFYSVGIGQISSEVPQNLSASRPQDRQFILSSKKLLLSDSGFYLCAWNGGFSYGYTFGSGTRLTVV.

The chain carries TRBV6-5 and TRBJ2-1, with TRBD1 identical over 9 bases. CDR1 is MNHEY and CDR2 is SVGAGI in the germline V gene. Germline trimming cut 4 bases from V and 10 bases from J; bases unmatched to any gene: 8. CDR3 size: 14 residues. CDR3 protein: CASSFGTGRFEQFF. CDR3 in DNA: TGTGCCAGCAGTTTCGGGACAGGGCGGTTCGAGCAGTTCTTC.

This clonotype has a count of ten or more. This CDR3 is CATSLRDRVDEQYF. In DNA form, the CDR3 reads TGTGCCACCAGCCTCCGGGACAGGGTGGACGAGCAGTACTTC. The genes are TRBV15 and TRBJ2-7, with 9 bases aligning to TRBD1. This CDR3 is 14 amino acids long. Germline CDR1 LNHNV, CDR2 YYDKDF (reference sequence). J was trimmed by 5 bases and V by 5 bases; bases with no gene match: 7. The variable domain in full, with the rest retrieved from reference TRBV15 and TRBJ2-7, is DAMVIQNPRYQVTQFGKPVTLSCSQTLNHNVMYWYQQKSSQAPKLLFHYYDKDFNNEADTPDNFQSRRPNTSFCFLDIRSPGLGDTAMYLCATSLRDRVDEQYFGPGTRLTVT.

Of note for this clonotype: Since a much larger clone is just one base distant, this may be a read error. V usage is TRBV27 and J usage is TRBJ2-3, with 11 bases identical to TRBD2. The CDR3 is 18 residues long. Germline CDR1 MNHEY, CDR2 SMNVEV (reference sequence). This chain's CDR3 is CARSPLRLTSGTSDTQYF. The CDR3 nucleotides read TGTGCCCGCAGTCCCCTCCGACTGACTAGCGGGACGTCAGATACGCAGTATTTT.

This clonotype was picked up many times. The V call is TRBV15, the J call TRBJ1-1; no reliable D call. The V end lost 1 base, the J end lost 2 bases, and 11 bases lay between the germline ends. The CDR3 consists of 15 residues. Germline-derived CDR1 and CDR2 are LNHNV and YYDKDF (reference sequence). Written as DNA, the CDR3 is TGTGCCACCAGCAGAGTTGGAGGAACTAACACTGAAGCTTTCTTT. Translated, it gives CATSRVGGTNTEAFF.